The T cell receptor (beta chain) described here comes from a study of T-cell memory formation after mild COVID-19. Study-level information: Clusters of TCRs were largely donor specific. Study-wide results and limits: Researchers could not confirm that second-wave clones peaking on day 37 targeted SARS-CoV-2. Balance between CD4 and CD8 was seen in clones contracting day 15 to 85, and a CD4+ lean was seen in later expanders. Cross-reactive memory apparently joined, as some responding clones appeared in pre-infection memory.

One entry per CDR3 protein results from TCRdb running MiXCR on the 5' RACE reads. The data show about 600,000 distinct CDR3 sequences, about 20% seen once. The V and J ends lost 0 bases and 3 bases, in that order; junction bases with no gene match: 1. Germline V gene sequence: CDR1 MNHEY, CDR2 SVGAGI. The CDR3 is 15 residues long. This clonotype was observed a few times. No antigen is known for it. The chain couples TRBV6-5 to TRBJ2-2; TRBD1 matches at 7 bases. The specimen sequenced was PBMCs or a T cell subset sorted from them (not recorded which). The receptor was isolated from an adult woman who had mild COVID-19 (a few samples of this study predate the infection). Cell type and time point are not known. CDR3 nucleotide sequence: TGTGCCAGCAGTTACTCGACAGGGTACACCGGGGAGCTGTTTTTT. Translation: CASSYSTGYTGELFF.